These T cell receptor beta chains were read from a single sample in a study of T cell changes during pregnancy in multiple sclerosis. Some clones are missing from TCRdb's copy, which holds only in-frame ones; the method was immunoSEQ multiplex PCR. In the table there are some 100,000 clones, more than 90% of which are singletons. The starting material was peripheral blood, obtained in the second trimester of pregnancy. The receptor set was obtained from a female donor with multiple sclerosis, enrolled in a pregnancy study. Both conserved end residues are part of each CDR3. Fields, in order: V gene, clone size, J gene, D gene, CDR3 protein, CDR3 DNA. The D gene is left open where the match is weak. Not all rows give a size; the values are once, few, many and, for expanded clones, a class.

TRBV5-1,NA,TRBJ2-2,TRBD2,CASSGSGGQNTGELFF,TGCGCCAGCAGTGGTAGCGGGGGCCAGAACACCGGGGAGCTGTTTTTT
TRBV9,NA,TRBJ2-1,TRBD1,CASSVAHRGAWNEQFF,TGTGCCAGCAGCGTAGCTCACAGGGGGGCATGGAATGAGCAGTTCTTC
TRBV30,NA,TRBJ2-6,NA,CAWRASGANVLTF,TGTGCCTGGAGGGCATCTGGGGCCAACGTCCTGACTTTC
TRBV20-1,NA,TRBJ1-3,NA,CSAGLGGAIYF,TGCAGTGCTGGACTAGGTGGAGCCATATATTTT
TRBV30,NA,TRBJ2-5,TRBD2,CAWSVLAGGLETQYF,TGTGCCTGGAGTGTACTAGCGGGGGGGCTAGAGACCCAGTACTTC
TRBV11-2,NA,TRBJ1-2,NA,CASSFQGGYGYTF,TGTGCCAGCAGCTTCCAGGGAGGGTATGGCTACACCTTC
TRBV7-3,NA,TRBJ2-2,NA,CASSRLGTGELFF,TGTGCCAGCAGCCGACTAGGAACCGGGGAGCTGTTTTTT
TRBV5-4,NA,TRBJ1-2,TRBD1,CASSDRDRGHYGYTF,TGTGCCAGCAGCGATCGGGACAGGGGACACTATGGCTACACCTTC
TRBV5-5,NA,TRBJ1-5,NA,CASSPTGPGGDQPQHF,TGTGCCAGCAGCCCTACCGGGCCGGGAGGGGATCAGCCCCAGCATTTT
TRBV9,NA,TRBJ1-3,TRBD1,CASSGQGGTNTIYF,TGTGCCAGCAGCGGACAGGGGGGGACAAACACCATATATTTT
TRBV5-4,once,TRBJ1-2,TRBD1,CASSLTIEGAVNYGYTF,TGTGCCAGCAGCTTGACTATTGAGGGGGCAGTTAACTATGGCTACACCTTC
TRBV19,NA,TRBJ1-2,NA,CASNKDGTTARDGYTF,TGTGCCAGTAATAAAGATGGGACTACAGCCCGGGATGGCTACACCTTC
TRBV5-1,NA,TRBJ1-3,NA,CASSLWGLDSGNTIYF,TGCGCCAGCAGCTTGTGGGGGCTAGACTCTGGAAACACCATATATTTT
TRBV5-1,NA,TRBJ2-7,TRBD2,CASSLGVGLAGGYEQYF,TGCGCCAGCAGCCTGGGAGTAGGACTAGCGGGGGGCTACGAGCAGTACTTC
TRBV9,NA,TRBJ2-2,NA,CASSVAGTGNTGELFF,TGTGCCAGCAGCGTGGCGGGGACGGGGAACACCGGGGAGCTGTTTTTT
TRBV7-6,NA,TRBJ2-7,NA,CASSLELAATYEQYF,TGTGCCAGCAGCTTAGAATTGGCGGCGACCTACGAGCAGTACTTC
TRBV18,once,TRBJ2-3,TRBD1,CASSPEGTGTDTQYF,TGTGCCAGCTCACCTGAAGGGACAGGCACAGATACGCAGTATTTT
TRBV28,NA,TRBJ1-2,NA,CASSFGLSWGYTF,TGTGCCAGCAGTTTTGGGCTCTCTTGGGGCTACACCTTC
TRBV7-3,NA,TRBJ2-3,TRBD2,CASSPPTSGGLTDTQYF,TGTGCCAGCAGCCCCCCGACTAGCGGGGGACTCACAGATACGCAGTATTTT
TRBV19,NA,TRBJ2-1,NA,CASRPRDSYNEQFF,TGTGCCAGTAGACCCAGGGATTCCTACAATGAGCAGTTCTTC
TRBV4-2,NA,TRBJ2-2,TRBD1,CASSPRRGQGFSGELFF,TGTGCCAGCAGCCCGAGGAGAGGACAGGGTTTTTCCGGGGAGCTGTTTTTT
TRBV7-2,NA,TRBJ2-7,TRBD1,CASSSDRVIEQYF,TGTGCCAGCAGCTCAGACAGGGTAATCGAGCAGTACTTC
TRBV18,NA,TRBJ1-1,NA,CASSPGARNTEAFF,TGTGCCAGCTCACCGGGGGCGCGGAACACTGAAGCTTTCTTT
TRBV7-3,NA,TRBJ2-2,TRBD2,CASSLTGGLANTGELFF,TGTGCCAGCAGCTTAACAGGGGGACTAGCTAACACCGGGGAGCTGTTTTTT
TRBV30,few,TRBJ1-6,TRBD1,CAWRAIQGANSPLHF,TGTGCCTGGAGGGCCATACAGGGGGCGAATTCACCCCTCCACTTT
TRBV5-1,NA,TRBJ1-1,NA,CASSPLQIMNTEAFF,TGCGCCAGCAGCCCCCTACAGATAATGAACACTGAAGCTTTCTTT
TRBV4-1,NA,TRBJ1-1,TRBD1,CASSQDVRGRTEAFF,TGCGCCAGCAGCCAAGATGTAAGGGGGCGGACTGAAGCTTTCTTT
TRBV30,NA,TRBJ1-5,NA,CAWSEDSVGQPQHF,TGTGCCTGGAGTGAGGACAGCGTAGGTCAGCCCCAGCATTTT
TRBV5-6,NA,TRBJ2-7,NA,CASSLEMLGDYEQYF,TGTGCCAGCAGCTTGGAAATGCTGGGAGATTACGAGCAGTACTTC